This T cell receptor beta chain was obtained from a study of blood T cell repertoires in COVID-19. Clones were sequenced by immunoSEQ multiplex PCR, and TCRdb holds only the in-frame ones, with some missing. The sample lists around 420,000 clones, 88% occurring once. Individuals aged 18 to 89 years were recruited from 20 to 25 US areas. This clone appeared a few times. This CDR3 spans 14 amino acids. V dropped 4 bases and J dropped 9; count of bases not matched to a gene: 6. Germline CDR1 LNHNV, CDR2 YYDKDF (reference sequence). Input material: PBMCs or T cells enriched from blood (not recorded which). The clonotype was recovered from a middle-aged woman with acute COVID-19. V usage is TRBV15 and J usage is TRBJ2-1; TRBD1 aligns across 10 bases. The CDR3 coding sequence is TGTGCCACCAGCATGGGACAGGGGAATGGTGAGCAGTTCTTC. Translated: CATSMGQGNGEQFF.